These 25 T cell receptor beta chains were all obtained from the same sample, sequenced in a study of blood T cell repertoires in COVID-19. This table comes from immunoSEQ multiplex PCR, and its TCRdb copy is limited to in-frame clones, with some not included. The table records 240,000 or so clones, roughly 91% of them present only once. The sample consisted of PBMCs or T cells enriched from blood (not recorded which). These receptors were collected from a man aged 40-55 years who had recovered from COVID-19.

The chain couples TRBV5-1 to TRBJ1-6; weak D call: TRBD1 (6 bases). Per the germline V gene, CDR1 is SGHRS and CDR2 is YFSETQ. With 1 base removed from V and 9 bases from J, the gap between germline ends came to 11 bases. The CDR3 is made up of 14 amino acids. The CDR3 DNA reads TGCGCCAGCAGCTTGACAGGGATGGTTTCACCCCTCCACTTT. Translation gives CASSLTGMVSPLHF. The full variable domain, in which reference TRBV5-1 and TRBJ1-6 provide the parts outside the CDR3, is KAGVTQTPRYLIKTRGQQVTLSCSPISGHRSVSWYQQTPGQGLQFLFEYFSETQRNKGNFPGRFSGRQFSNSRSEMNVSTLELGDSALYLCASSLTGMVSPLHFGNGTRLTVT.

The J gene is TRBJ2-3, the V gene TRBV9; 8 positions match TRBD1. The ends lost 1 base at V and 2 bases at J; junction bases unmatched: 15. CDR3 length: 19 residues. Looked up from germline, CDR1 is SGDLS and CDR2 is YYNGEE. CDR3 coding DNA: TGTGCCAGCAGCGTATTTGAGGGATGGACAGGGACAAACACAGATACGCAGTATTTT. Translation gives CASSVFEGWTGTNTDTQYF.

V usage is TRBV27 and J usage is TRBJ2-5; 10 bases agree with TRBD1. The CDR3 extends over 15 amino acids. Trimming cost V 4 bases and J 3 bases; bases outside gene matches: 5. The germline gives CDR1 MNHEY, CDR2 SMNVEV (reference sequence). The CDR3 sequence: CASSSPGQGKETQYF. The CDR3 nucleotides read TGTGCCAGCAGTTCTCCGGGACAGGGGAAAGAGACCCAGTACTTC.

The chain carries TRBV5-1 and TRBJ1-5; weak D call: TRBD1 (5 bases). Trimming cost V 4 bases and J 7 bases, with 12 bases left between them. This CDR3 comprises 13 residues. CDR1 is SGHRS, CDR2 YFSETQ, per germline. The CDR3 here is CASSPQGLQPQHF. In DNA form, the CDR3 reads TGCGCCAGCAGCCCGCAGGGTTTGCAGCCCCAGCATTTT. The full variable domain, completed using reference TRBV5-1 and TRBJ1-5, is KAGVTQTPRYLIKTRGQQVTLSCSPISGHRSVSWYQQTPGQGLQFLFEYFSETQRNKGNFPGRFSGRQFSNSRSEMNVSTLELGDSALYLCASSPQGLQPQHFGDGTRLSIL.

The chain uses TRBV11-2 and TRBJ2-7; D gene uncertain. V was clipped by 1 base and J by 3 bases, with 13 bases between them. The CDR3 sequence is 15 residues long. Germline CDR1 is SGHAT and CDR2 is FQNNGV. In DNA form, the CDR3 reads TGTGCCAGCAGCTTAGCTTCCCGCGCCGGCTACGAGCAGTACTTC. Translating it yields CASSLASRAGYEQYF.

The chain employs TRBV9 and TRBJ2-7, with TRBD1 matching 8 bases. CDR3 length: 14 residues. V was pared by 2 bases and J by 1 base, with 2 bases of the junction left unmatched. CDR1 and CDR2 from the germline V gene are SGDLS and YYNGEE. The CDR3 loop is CASSVGDRSYEQYF. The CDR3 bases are TGTGCCAGCAGCGTCGGGGACAGGTCCTACGAGCAGTACTTC. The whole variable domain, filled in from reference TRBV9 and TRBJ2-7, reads DSGVTQTPKHLITATGQRVTLRCSPRSGDLSVYWYQQSLDQGLQFLIQYYNGEERAKGNILERFSAQQFPDLHSELNLSSLELGDSALYFCASSVGDRSYEQYFGPGTRLTVT.

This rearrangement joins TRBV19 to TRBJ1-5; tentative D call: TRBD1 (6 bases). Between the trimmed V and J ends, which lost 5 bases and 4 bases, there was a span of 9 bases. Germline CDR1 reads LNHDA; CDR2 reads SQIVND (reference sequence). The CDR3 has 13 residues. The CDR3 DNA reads TGTGCCAGTAGTGGCACAGGGAATCAGCCCCAGCATTTT. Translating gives CASSGTGNQPQHF.

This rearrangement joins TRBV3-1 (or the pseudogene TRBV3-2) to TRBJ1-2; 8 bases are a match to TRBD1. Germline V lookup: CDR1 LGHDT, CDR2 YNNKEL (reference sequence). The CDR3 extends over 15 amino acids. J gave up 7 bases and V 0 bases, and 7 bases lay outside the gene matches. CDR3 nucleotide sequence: TGTGCCAGCAGCCAAGATCTCGCAGGGGGCGTTGGCTACACCTTC. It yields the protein CASSQDLAGGVGYTF.

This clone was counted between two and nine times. CDR3 nucleotide sequence: TGTGCCACCAGCACCCCCCATAGTGGACAGAGACTCACCGGGGAGCTGTTTTTT. The encoded protein is CATSTPHSGQRLTGELFF. The chain couples TRBV15 to TRBJ2-2; the D gene is possibly TRBD1 (6 bases). V shed 4 bases and J shed 4 bases, with 22 bases lying between them. Germline CDR1 and CDR2: LNHNV and YYDKDF (reference sequence). The CDR3 runs to 18 residues.

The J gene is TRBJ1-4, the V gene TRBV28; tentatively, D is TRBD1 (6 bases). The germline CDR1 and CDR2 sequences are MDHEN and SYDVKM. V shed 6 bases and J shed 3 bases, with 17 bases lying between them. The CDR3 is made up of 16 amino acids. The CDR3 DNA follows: TGTGCCAGCAGCCTAGGGGGGAGGGGATCTAATGAAAAACTGTTTTTT. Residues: CASSLGGRGSNEKLFF.

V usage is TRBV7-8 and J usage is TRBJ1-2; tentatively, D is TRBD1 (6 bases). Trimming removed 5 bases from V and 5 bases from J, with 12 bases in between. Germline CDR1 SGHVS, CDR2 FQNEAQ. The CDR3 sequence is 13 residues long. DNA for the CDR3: TGTGCCAGCAGCCAACGGACAGAATATGGCTACACCTTC. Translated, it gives CASSQRTEYGYTF. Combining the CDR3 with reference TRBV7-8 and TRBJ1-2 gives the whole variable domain GAGVSQSPRYKVAKRGQDVALRCDPISGHVSLFWYQQALGQGPEFLTYFQNEAQLDKSGLPSDRFFAERPEGSVSTLKIQRTQQEDSAVYLCASSQRTEYGYTFGSGTRLTVV.

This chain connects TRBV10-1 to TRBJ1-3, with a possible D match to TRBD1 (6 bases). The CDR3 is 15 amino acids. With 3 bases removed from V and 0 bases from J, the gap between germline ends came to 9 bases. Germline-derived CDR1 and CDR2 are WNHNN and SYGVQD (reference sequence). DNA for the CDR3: TGCGCCAGCAGTGACGGACAGCACTCTGGAAACACCATATATTTT. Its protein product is CASSDGQHSGNTIYF.

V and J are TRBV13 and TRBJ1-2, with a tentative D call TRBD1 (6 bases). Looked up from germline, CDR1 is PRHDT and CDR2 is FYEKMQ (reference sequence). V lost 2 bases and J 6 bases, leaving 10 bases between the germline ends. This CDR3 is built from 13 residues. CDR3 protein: CASSLQGPDGYTF. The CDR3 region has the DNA TGTGCCAGCAGCTTACAGGGGCCGGATGGCTACACCTTC.

The CDR3 loop is CASSSGDRGGNQPQHF. The CDR3 nucleotides are TGTGCCAGCAGCTCTGGGGACAGGGGCGGCAATCAGCCCCAGCATTTT. The chain recombines TRBV7-9 with TRBJ1-5; 10 nucleotides line up with TRBD1. The CDR3 consists of 16 residues. CDR1 and CDR2 from the germline V gene are SEHNR and FQNEAQ (reference sequence). With V trimmed by 4 bases and J by 2 bases, 5 bases remained unmatched.

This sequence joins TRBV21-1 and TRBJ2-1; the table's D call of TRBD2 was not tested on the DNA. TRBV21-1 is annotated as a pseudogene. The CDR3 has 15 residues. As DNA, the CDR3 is TGTGCCAGTCCAGCGCAGACTAGCTCCTACAATGAGCAGTTCTTC. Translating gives CASPAQTSSYNEQFF.

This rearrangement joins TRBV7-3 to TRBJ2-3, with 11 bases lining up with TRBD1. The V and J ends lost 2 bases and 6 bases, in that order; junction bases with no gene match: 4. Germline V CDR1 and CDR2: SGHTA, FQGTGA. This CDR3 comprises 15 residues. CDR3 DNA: TGTGCCAGCAGCTTAGGACAGGGGGCCGGGGATACGCAGTATTTT. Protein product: CASSLGQGAGDTQYF.

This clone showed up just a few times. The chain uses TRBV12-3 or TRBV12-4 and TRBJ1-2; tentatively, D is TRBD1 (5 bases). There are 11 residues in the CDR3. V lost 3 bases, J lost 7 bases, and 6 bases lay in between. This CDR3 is CASSFGGGYTF. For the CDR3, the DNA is TGTGCCAGCAGTTTCGGGGGTGGCTACACCTTC.

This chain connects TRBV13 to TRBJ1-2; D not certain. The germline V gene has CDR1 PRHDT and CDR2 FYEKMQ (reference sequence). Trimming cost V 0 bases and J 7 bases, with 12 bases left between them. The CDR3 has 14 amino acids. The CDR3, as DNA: TGTGCCAGCAGCTTAGGTTCCCGCGGGCTTGGCTACACCTTC. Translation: CASSLGSRGLGYTF.

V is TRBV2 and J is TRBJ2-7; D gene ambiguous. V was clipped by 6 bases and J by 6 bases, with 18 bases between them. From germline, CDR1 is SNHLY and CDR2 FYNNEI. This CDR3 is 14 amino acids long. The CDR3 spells CASRQHALPFEQYF. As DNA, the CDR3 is TGTGCCAGCAGACAACACGCCCTCCCTTTCGAGCAGTACTTC. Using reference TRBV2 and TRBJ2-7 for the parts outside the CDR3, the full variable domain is EPEVTQTPSHQVTQMGQEVILRCVPISNHLYFYWYRQILGQKVEFLVSFYNNEISEKSEIFDDQFSVERPDGSNFTLKIRSTKLEDSAMYFCASRQHALPFEQYFGPGTRLTVT.

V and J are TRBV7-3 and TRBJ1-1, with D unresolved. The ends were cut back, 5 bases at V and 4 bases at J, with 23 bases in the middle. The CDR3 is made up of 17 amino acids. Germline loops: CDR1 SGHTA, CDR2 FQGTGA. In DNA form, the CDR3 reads TGTGCCAGCAGCCTCTTCCCGACCTTGCGAGGTGCCACTGAAGCTTTCTTT. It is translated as CASSLFPTLRGATEAFF. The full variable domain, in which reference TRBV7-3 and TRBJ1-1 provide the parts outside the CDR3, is GAGVSQTPSNKVTEKGKYVELRCDPISGHTALYWYRQSLGQGPEFLIYFQGTGAADDSGLPNDRFFAVRPEGSVSTLKIQRTERGDSAVYLCASSLFPTLRGATEAFFGQGTRLTVV.

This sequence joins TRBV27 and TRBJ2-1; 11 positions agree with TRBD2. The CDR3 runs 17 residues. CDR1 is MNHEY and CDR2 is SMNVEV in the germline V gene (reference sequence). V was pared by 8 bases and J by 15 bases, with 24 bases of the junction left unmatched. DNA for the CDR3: TGTGCCAGCCGTTCTTTGGGTAGCGGGAGGGTGGTCGATGGGCGGTTCTTC. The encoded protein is CASRSLGSGRVVDGRFF.

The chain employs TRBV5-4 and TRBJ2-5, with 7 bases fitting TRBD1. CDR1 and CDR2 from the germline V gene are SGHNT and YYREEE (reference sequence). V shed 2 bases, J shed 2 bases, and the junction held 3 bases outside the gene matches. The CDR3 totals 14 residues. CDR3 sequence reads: CASSLPGQQETQYF. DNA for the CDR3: TGTGCCAGCAGCTTACCGGGACAGCAAGAGACCCAGTACTTC.

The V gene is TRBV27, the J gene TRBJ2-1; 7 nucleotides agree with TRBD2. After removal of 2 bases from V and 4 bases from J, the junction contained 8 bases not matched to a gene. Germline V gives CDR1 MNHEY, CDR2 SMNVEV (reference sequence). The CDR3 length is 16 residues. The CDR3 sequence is CASSLLLAGVYNEQFF. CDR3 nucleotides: TGTGCCAGCAGTTTACTGCTCGCGGGAGTTTACAATGAGCAGTTCTTC.

This CDR3 reads CASMTGTGYQPQHF. The CDR3 DNA follows: TGTGCCAGCATGACCGGGACAGGGTATCAGCCCCAGCATTTT. The chain has TRBV6-5 and TRBJ1-5; 9 positions match TRBD1. The CDR3 is made up of 14 amino acids. Germline V gene sequence: CDR1 MNHEY, CDR2 SVGAGI. The junction had 6 bases not matched to a gene; V was cut back by 7 bases and J by 5 bases.

The CDR3 nucleotides read TGTGCCAGCAGCCCGACTACTACCTACGAGCAGTACTTC. This sequence encodes CASSPTTTYEQYF. The V and J genes are TRBV7-9 and TRBJ2-7; a possible D gene is TRBD2 (5 bases). Germline CDR1 and CDR2: SEHNR and FQNEAQ (reference sequence). The CDR3 consists of 13 residues. Trimming stripped 5 bases from V and 2 bases from J, with 10 bases between.